The 9 T cell receptor beta chains below were found in one sample sequenced in a study of blood T cells in healthy people across ages. Primers used in a second PCR of roughly 6 to 11 cycles were a sample-barcoded 5' primer and a J-beta primer mix. Each CDR3 protein gets one entry after TCRdb re-called the 5' RACE reads with MiXCR. The sample records approximately 960,000 distinct CDR3 sequences, almost 30% being singletons. This sample also appeared in a second study, on T cells of mothers and their children.

Sequencing was carried out using blood. The source is a woman aged 40 to 50 in good health.

In this sample, this clonotype turned up once. At one end the junction does not follow the germline gene, possibly because of a read error. CDR3 nucleotides: TGTGCCATCAGTGAGAGGGGGACGGACACAGATACGCGGTATTTT. The encoded protein is CAISERGTDTDTRYF. This rearrangement joins TRBV10-3 to TRBJ2-3; TRBD1 is a possible D gene (6 bases). Germline V gene data show CDR1 as ENHRY and CDR2 as SYGVKD. The CDR3 consists of 15 residues.

This clonotype was observed at least ten times. This rearrangement joins TRBV7-8 to TRBJ2-1; D remains ambiguous. V lost 8 bases and J 1 base, leaving 6 bases between the germline ends. Germline lookup yields CDR1 SGHVS and CDR2 FQNEAQ. The CDR3 is 12 residues long. As DNA, the CDR3 is TGTGCCAGCGGGCCGTCCTACAATGAGCAGTTCTTC. Translating it yields CASGPSYNEQFF.

V and J are TRBV6-5 and TRBJ1-5; D ambiguous. Germline assignment: CDR1 MNHEY and CDR2 SVGAGI. Trimming cost V 11 bases and J 3 bases, with 17 bases left between them. The CDR3 consists of 14 residues. The chain's CDR3 is CAGSLRADNQPQHF. DNA for the CDR3: TGTGCCGGCTCCCTGAGGGCAGACAATCAGCCCCAGCATTTT.

This chain connects TRBV12-3 or TRBV12-4 to TRBJ2-6; D may be TRBD1 (5 bases). V dropped 4 bases and J dropped 0 bases, with 7 bases sitting between them. This CDR3 contains 15 residues. In DNA form, the CDR3 reads TGTGCCAGCAGTTGGGGCGACTCTGGGGCCAACGTCCTGACTTTC. Its protein product is CASSWGDSGANVLTF.

This clonotype was counted only a few times. This sequence joins TRBV4-1 and TRBJ1-5; D call uncertain. With 0 bases removed from V and 6 bases from J, the gap between germline ends came to 12 bases. CDR1 and CDR2 from the germline V gene are MGHRA and YSYEKL. The CDR3 sequence is 15 residues long. The CDR3 nucleotides read TGCGCCAGCAGCCAAGAGGGGTTCGGGAGTCAGCCCCAGCATTTT. Encoded protein: CASSQEGFGSQPQHF.

Note on this clonotype: The junction departs from germline at one end; a sequencing error may be responsible. The rearrangement joins TRBV29-1 to TRBJ2-5; D may correspond to TRBD1 or TRBD2 (5 bases each). This CDR3 spans 11 amino acids. In germline, CDR1 is SQVTM, CDR2 ANQGSEA. The CDR3 protein is CSVEKVGTRYF. Written as DNA, the CDR3 is TGCAGCGTTGAAAAGGTGGGGACCCGGTACTTC.

This chain uses TRBV29-1 with TRBJ1-5, with TRBD1 as a possible D gene (5 bases). V lost 5 bases, J lost 4 bases, and 15 bases lay in between. CDR3 length: 14 amino acids. Germline CDR1 and CDR2: SQVTM and ANQGSEA. The CDR3 DNA is TGCAGCGTTTGCTCGGGGGGGTTTAATCAGCCCCAGCATTTT. This gives the protein CSVCSGGFNQPQHF.

V usage is TRBV7-3 and J usage is TRBJ2-2; a possible D gene is TRBD2 (6 bases). CDR3 length: 16 residues. The ends were cut back, 5 bases at V and 2 bases at J, with 15 bases in the middle. Germline V gives CDR1 SGHTA, CDR2 FQGTGA. For the CDR3, the DNA is TGTGCCAGCAGCGGACTAAGGACTGTCAACACCGGGGAGCTGTTTTTT. Protein: CASSGLRTVNTGELFF.

This clonotype was counted ten times or more. The CDR3 spells CASSSDLMQETQYF. The CDR3 coding sequence is TGTGCCAGCAGTTCTGATCTGATGCAAGAGACCCAGTACTTC. The J gene is TRBJ2-5, the V gene TRBV6-5; D gene uncertain. CDR1 MNHEY and CDR2 SVGAGI come from the germline V gene. CDR3 length: 14 residues. V lost 4 bases and J 2 bases, leaving 11 bases between the germline ends.